A selection of T cell receptor beta chains follows, all from one sample in a study of beta chain features in type 1 diabetes. Assay: immunoSEQ multiplex PCR; the TCRdb copy retains only in-frame clones and omits some. The table includes approximately 250,000 clones, over 7.5% detected once. The source material was naive CD4+ T cells from blood. The receptors derive from a woman aged 18-29 years in good health. CDR3s include the opening cysteine and the closing phenylalanine or tryptophan. A D gene is named only where the DNA matches it firmly. Expanded clones are given a class, and other clones once, few, many or no size at all.

cdr3_nt cdr3_aa j_call d_call clone_size v_call cdr3_length
TGTGCCAGCTCACCGACAGGGGCCAAAAACATTCAGTACTTC CASSPTGAKNIQYF TRBJ2-4 TRBD1 NA TRBV18 14
TGTGCCAGCTCACCACCGGCGGGGGAAGCTTTCTTT CASSPPAGEAFF TRBJ1-1 NA NA TRBV18 12
TGTGCCAGCACCATGGGGGGAGCCCCAAACACTGAAGCTTTCTTT CASTMGGAPNTEAFF TRBJ1-1 NA NA TRBV2 15
TGCGCCAGCAGCTTGGGCGCCTACGAGCAGTACTTC CASSLGAYEQYF TRBJ2-7 NA few TRBV5-1 12
TGTGCCAGCAGGGACGACAGGGGCGTAAGAGCTTTCTTT CASRDDRGVRAFF TRBJ1-1 TRBD1 few TRBV28 13
TGTGCCAGCAGTCTGAGCGGCGGGGCAAGTGGCTACACCTTC CASSLSGGASGYTF TRBJ1-2 NA few TRBV6-5 14
TGTGCCAGCAGCTCGCCGGGACTAGCGGGGAGCGAGCAGTACTTC CASSSPGLAGSEQYF TRBJ2-7 TRBD2 few TRBV5-4 15
TGCGCCAGCAGCTTAGGACAGGGGAACGAGCAGTACTTC CASSLGQGNEQYF TRBJ2-7 TRBD1 NA TRBV5-1 13
TGTGCCAGCAGTTTGCTTGGGACAGGGGGTTTGGAGACCCAGTACTTC CASSLLGTGGLETQYF TRBJ2-5 TRBD1 NA TRBV27 16
TGTGCCAGCAGCGTAGGCAACTGGGAGACCCAGTACTTC CASSVGNWETQYF TRBJ2-5 NA few TRBV9 13
TGTGCCAGCAGCTTCGGTAGCGGGGAAGGGATCTACGAGCAGTACTTC CASSFGSGEGIYEQYF TRBJ2-7 TRBD2 few TRBV7-2 16
TGTGCCAGTAGTCCCCTGGGACAGGGGCATGGCTACACCTTC CASSPLGQGHGYTF TRBJ1-2 TRBD1 NA TRBV19 14
TGCGCCAGCAGCTTGGGGAAATTTTCGGGACAGGGCGCGGCAGATACGCAGTATTTT CASSLGKFSGQGAADTQYF TRBJ2-3 TRBD1 few TRBV5-1 19
TGTGCCAGCAGCTTACAGGGGACAGGGGTATATGAGCAGTTCTTC CASSLQGTGVYEQFF TRBJ2-1 TRBD1 few TRBV7-3 15
TGTGCCAGCAGCTCAGGACTAGCGGGCTCTACTAGCACAGATACGCAGTATTTT CASSSGLAGSTSTDTQYF TRBJ2-3 TRBD2 NA TRBV9 18
TGTGCCAGCTCACCCCCAGGTTCCTACGAGCAGTACTTC CASSPPGSYEQYF TRBJ2-7 NA NA TRBV18 13
TGCGCCAGCAGCTTGAGTAGCGGGGCAGCCAACACCGGGGAGCTGTTTTTT CASSLSSGAANTGELFF TRBJ2-2 TRBD2 NA TRBV5-1 17
TGTGCCAGCAGTTACTCGGGGGGACAAGAGACCCAGTACTTC CASSYSGGQETQYF TRBJ2-5 NA few TRBV6-6 14
TGTGCCAGTAGTATACTACGCCAGGTTGATCGCTATGGCTACACCTTC CASSILRQVDRYGYTF TRBJ1-2 NA few TRBV19 16
TGTGCCAGCAGCTTGCGGGGTAGCACAGATACGCAGTATTTT CASSLRGSTDTQYF TRBJ2-3 NA NA TRBV7-9 14
TGTGCCAGCTCACCCGACTCCGCGAACACCGGGGAGCTGTTTTTT CASSPDSANTGELFF TRBJ2-2 NA few TRBV18 15
TGTGCCAGCAGCCCGGGACAGGGGTGCAATGAGCAGTTCTTC CASSPGQGCNEQFF TRBJ2-1 NA NA TRBV21-1 14
TGCAGCGTTGAAGGTCTAGCGGGAGTCCCCTCGGAGCAGTACTTC CSVEGLAGVPSEQYF TRBJ2-7 TRBD2 few TRBV29-1 15
TGTGCCAGCAGCTCCCTAGCGGGAGCGCTCTACGAGCAGTACTTC CASSSLAGALYEQYF TRBJ2-7 TRBD2 NA TRBV5-6 15
TGTGCCAGCAGCGTAGTTCAAGCCACAGATACGCAGTATTTT CASSVVQATDTQYF TRBJ2-3 NA NA TRBV9 14
TGTGCCATCAGTGGGACAGGGAACACTGAAGCTTTCTTT CAISGTGNTEAFF TRBJ1-1 TRBD1 NA TRBV10-3 13
TGTGCCTGGAGAGATAACCACAGGGACACTGAAGCTTTCTTT CAWRDNHRDTEAFF TRBJ1-1 NA NA TRBV30 14
TGTGCCTGCTCTCCTAGAGGGGAGCTGTTTTTT CACSPRGELFF TRBJ2-2 NA NA TRBV30 11
TGTGCCAGCAGCTTATCGGGGGGTGGCCAGCCCCAGCATTTT CASSLSGGGQPQHF TRBJ1-5 NA many TRBV13 14
TGTGCCAGCACAGGGAACCAAGAGACCCAGTACTTC CASTGNQETQYF TRBJ2-5 NA few TRBV2 12
TGTGCCAGTAGTTTCGGGGGTATCGCTGAAGCTTTCTTT CASSFGGIAEAFF TRBJ1-1 NA few TRBV19 13
TGCGCCAGCAGCTTGGTGACAGGGGGCAGATACGAGCAGTACTTC CASSLVTGGRYEQYF TRBJ2-7 TRBD1 few TRBV5-1 15
TGTGCCAGCAGCCCCCGGACTAGCGGGAATAATGAGCAGTTCTTC CASSPRTSGNNEQFF TRBJ2-1 TRBD2 many TRBV7-8 15
TGTGCCAGCAGCGATGGACTAGCGGGGGTCAATGAGCAGTTCTTC CASSDGLAGVNEQFF TRBJ2-1 TRBD2 NA TRBV5-4 15
TGTGCCAGCAGCGTAGGGGCAGGGGGTTCACCCCTCCACTTT CASSVGAGGSPLHF TRBJ1-6 TRBD1 many TRBV9 14
TGTGCCACCAGCAGTCACTTCACCACCCGAGGAGAGCAGTACTTC CATSSHFTTRGEQYF TRBJ2-7 NA NA TRBV15 15
TGTGCCAGTAGACAGGCGGGGAGCTCCTACGAGCAGTACTTC CASRQAGSSYEQYF TRBJ2-7 NA few TRBV19 14
TGTGCCAGCAGCCAAACAGGGTACGCTGGCTACACCTTC CASSQTGYAGYTF TRBJ1-2 NA few TRBV27 13
TGTGCCAGCAGTTCCGACAGACCGACCACTGAAGCTTTCTTT CASSSDRPTTEAFF TRBJ1-1 NA once TRBV27 14
TGCGCCAGCAGCCTTGCGGGAGACACTGAAGCTTTCTTT CASSLAGDTEAFF TRBJ1-1 NA NA TRBV5-1 13
TGTGCCAGCAGCCGAACAGGGACGAGCTCTGGAAACACCATATATTTT CASSRTGTSSGNTIYF TRBJ1-3 NA few TRBV7-2 16
TGTGCCAGCAGCGTAACGTTGTGGACTAGCGGGAGAATGGAAGAGACCCAGTACTTC CASSVTLWTSGRMEETQYF TRBJ2-5 TRBD2 few TRBV9 19
TGTGCCAGCAGCTTGGGGCTAGCGGGAGTGAAAAACATTCAGTACTTC CASSLGLAGVKNIQYF TRBJ2-4 TRBD2 few TRBV5-4 16
TGTGCCAGCAGTCCGCGGGGGGGCCCTGGAAACACCATATATTTT CASSPRGGPGNTIYF TRBJ1-3 NA NA TRBV5-4 15
TGTGCCACCAGCAGAGATGGAGGCTACGAGCAGTACTTC CATSRDGGYEQYF TRBJ2-7 NA NA TRBV15 13
TGTGCCAGTAGTGGGGGGACCCCCTTCAATGAGCAGTTCTTC CASSGGTPFNEQFF TRBJ2-1 NA few TRBV19 14
TGTGCCAGCAGCTTGGGGGTGGAGGCTTTCTTT CASSLGVEAFF TRBJ1-1 NA NA TRBV5-4 11
TGCGCCAGCAGCCAAGCTTCCGTGGGGGCTTATGGCTACACCTTC CASSQASVGAYGYTF TRBJ1-2 NA few TRBV4-1 15
TGTGCCAGCAGCGGACTTCGGACTAGCAGCCACGAGCAGTACTTC CASSGLRTSSHEQYF TRBJ2-7 TRBD2 few TRBV7-9 15
TGTGCCACCAATAGACTAGCGGGAGAGACCCAGTACTTC CATNRLAGETQYF TRBJ2-5 TRBD2 NA TRBV15 13
TGTGCCAGCAGCGTATCGGGGGGTCAAAACAATGAGCAGTTCTTC CASSVSGGQNNEQFF TRBJ2-1 TRBD2 few TRBV11-2 15
TGTGCCATCAGCCCAAAGGGGGGCGGGAGTCTGAACGAGCAGTACTTC CAISPKGGGSLNEQYF TRBJ2-7 NA NA TRBV10-3 16
TGCAGCGTCGCCCCCGGACTAGCGGGAGTCAACGAGCAGTACTTC CSVAPGLAGVNEQYF TRBJ2-7 TRBD2 few TRBV29-1 15
TGTGCCAGCAGCTCAATGGGGCTCACTGAAGCTTTCTTT CASSSMGLTEAFF TRBJ1-1 NA NA TRBV5-6 13
TGTGCCAGCAGTTCCGGGACAGACTATGGCTACACCTTC CASSSGTDYGYTF TRBJ1-2 TRBD1 few TRBV27 13
TGTGCCAGCAGCTTATCTTGGAGTAGCCAGTCCTACGAGCAGTACTTC CASSLSWSSQSYEQYF TRBJ2-7 NA NA TRBV7-3 16
TGTGCCACCTCCTATTCTAGCACAGATACGCAGTATTTT CATSYSSTDTQYF TRBJ2-3 NA few TRBV18 13